This TCR beta chain stems from a study of blood T cell repertoires in COVID-19. Study in general: In each case, the material was cDNA or gDNA derived from T cells, B-cell-depleted T cells, or PBMCs.

Germline V gene lookup returns CDR1 SGDLS and CDR2 YYNGEE. V gave up 4 bases and J gave up 4 bases, with 9 bases separating them. The CDR3 covers 13 residues. This table comes from immunoSEQ multiplex PCR, and its TCRdb copy is limited to in-frame clones, with some not included. The sample lists roughly 65,000 clones, around 79% occurring once. The sequence was collected from a man in his 60s with acute or convalescent COVID-19. The sequenced sample was peripheral blood. The rearrangement links TRBV9 to TRBJ1-3, with D unclear. The CDR3 region is CASSPSFGNTIYF. DNA for the CDR3: TGTGCCAGCAGCCCGAGCTTCGGAAACACCATATATTTT.